This is a list of T cell receptor beta chains from one sample in a study of blood T cell repertoires in COVID-19. The repertoire was sequenced with immunoSEQ multiplex PCR; TCRdb's copy has only in-frame clones and lacks some. Of about 220,000 clones in the sample, about 86% are singletons; the top ten hold less than 4%. Sequencing input: peripheral blood. The receptors originated from a woman aged 25 to 39 who had recovered from COVID-19. CDR3s include the opening cysteine and the closing phenylalanine or tryptophan. D genes are given only for firm matches. A row's size may be missing; if present it is once, few, many or a size class.

CDR3nt: TGTGCCAGCAGCCCAGTAAGTGGAGGATCCTACGAGCAGTACTTC; CDR3aa: CASSPVSGGSYEQYF; abundance: once; v_gene: TRBV5-5; len: 15; d_gene: -; j_gene: TRBJ2-7
CDR3nt: TGTGCCAGCAGTTACTCGGATAGGGGTCGCCGCTATGGCTACACCTTC; CDR3aa: CASSYSDRGRRYGYTF; abundance: once; v_gene: TRBV6-5; len: 16; d_gene: -; j_gene: TRBJ1-2
CDR3nt: TGCAGCACTACAGGGGGCAGGGGCACTGAAGCTTTCTTT; CDR3aa: CSTTGGRGTEAFF; abundance: once; v_gene: TRBV29-1; len: 13; d_gene: TRBD1; j_gene: TRBJ1-1
CDR3nt: TGTGCCAGCAGTCCTATCCGAGGGGAGCTGTTTTTT; CDR3aa: CASSPIRGELFF; abundance: -; v_gene: TRBV6-5; len: 12; d_gene: -; j_gene: TRBJ2-2
CDR3nt: TGTGCCAGCAGTTACGACAGGGGGTCGTTTGGCTACACCTTC; CDR3aa: CASSYDRGSFGYTF; abundance: -; v_gene: TRBV6-2/TRBV6-3; len: 14; d_gene: TRBD1; j_gene: TRBJ1-2
CDR3nt: TGTGCCAGCTCTAATACAGGGGCACCACCCCTCCACTTT; CDR3aa: CASSNTGAPPLHF; abundance: few; v_gene: TRBV9; len: 13; d_gene: TRBD1; j_gene: TRBJ1-6
CDR3nt: TGTGCCAGCAGCTCATGGACAGGGGGAGGCACTGAAGCTTTCTTT; CDR3aa: CASSSWTGGGTEAFF; abundance: -; v_gene: TRBV5-4; len: 15; d_gene: TRBD1; j_gene: TRBJ1-1
CDR3nt: TGTGCCAGCAGTTCCTGGACGTCGGGGGGTGAAAAACTGTTTTTT; CDR3aa: CASSSWTSGGEKLFF; abundance: -; v_gene: TRBV6-5; len: 15; d_gene: -; j_gene: TRBJ1-4
CDR3nt: TGTGCCAGTAGTATAATTGAGGCCGGAAACACCATATATTTT; CDR3aa: CASSIIEAGNTIYF; abundance: -; v_gene: TRBV19; len: 14; d_gene: -; j_gene: TRBJ1-3
CDR3nt: TGTGCCACCAGCAGAATGGGACAGGGAACTGAAGCTTTCTTT; CDR3aa: CATSRMGQGTEAFF; abundance: -; v_gene: TRBV15; len: 14; d_gene: TRBD1; j_gene: TRBJ1-1
CDR3nt: TGTGCCAGCAGCCGCGGGGGTAGCACAGATACGCAGTATTTT; CDR3aa: CASSRGGSTDTQYF; abundance: -; v_gene: TRBV7-3; len: 14; d_gene: TRBD2; j_gene: TRBJ2-3
CDR3nt: TGTGCCAGCATAGGGACAGACCCTATGAACACTGAAGCTTTCTTT; CDR3aa: CASIGTDPMNTEAFF; abundance: -; v_gene: TRBV7-9; len: 15; d_gene: TRBD1; j_gene: TRBJ1-1
CDR3nt: TGTGCCAGTAGGCGGCGCCGGGGGGTAGGCAATGAGCAGTTCTTC; CDR3aa: CASRRRRGVGNEQFF; abundance: once; v_gene: TRBV19; len: 15; d_gene: TRBD2; j_gene: TRBJ2-1
CDR3nt: TGCGCCAGCAGCTCCTACCTAGCGGGGGGCCACAATGAGCAGTTCTTC; CDR3aa: CASSSYLAGGHNEQFF; abundance: -; v_gene: TRBV5-1; len: 16; d_gene: TRBD2; j_gene: TRBJ2-1
CDR3nt: TGTGCCAGCAGCCTCCAGACAGGGGACGAGCAGTACTTC; CDR3aa: CASSLQTGDEQYF; abundance: -; v_gene: TRBV7-3; len: 13; d_gene: TRBD1; j_gene: TRBJ2-7
CDR3nt: TGTGCCAGCAGCTTATACCTGGACTCCAACCCGAACTATGGCTACACCTTC; CDR3aa: CASSLYLDSNPNYGYTF; abundance: -; v_gene: TRBV7-8; len: 17; d_gene: -; j_gene: TRBJ1-2
CDR3nt: TGTGCCAGCAGTCGACGGGAGAGGAACACTGAAGCTTTCTTT; CDR3aa: CASSRRERNTEAFF; abundance: -; v_gene: TRBV7-8; len: 14; d_gene: -; j_gene: TRBJ1-1
CDR3nt: TGTGCCAGCAGTCCTCCAGGGGTTCCCCGGGGGGACTACTACGAGCAGTACTTC; CDR3aa: CASSPPGVPRGDYYEQYF; abundance: -; v_gene: TRBV2; len: 18; d_gene: -; j_gene: TRBJ2-7
CDR3nt: TGTGCCAGCAGCTTGGCTTCGGGGGAAATGGCCGGGGAGCTGTTTTTT; CDR3aa: CASSLASGEMAGELFF; abundance: -; v_gene: TRBV5-4; len: 16; d_gene: -; j_gene: TRBJ2-2
CDR3nt: TGTGCCAGCAGTACTAACTCCTACGAGCAGTACTTC; CDR3aa: CASSTNSYEQYF; abundance: -; v_gene: TRBV7-9; len: 12; d_gene: -; j_gene: TRBJ2-7
CDR3nt: TGTGCCTGCGGCTACAGGGGGCGTGGGGCTGAAGCTTTCTTT; CDR3aa: CACGYRGRGAEAFF; abundance: -; v_gene: TRBV6-5; len: 14; d_gene: TRBD1; j_gene: TRBJ1-1
CDR3nt: TGCAGCGTTGAAGCACAGGGGGTGAGTGGCTACACCTTC; CDR3aa: CSVEAQGVSGYTF; abundance: -; v_gene: TRBV29-1; len: 13; d_gene: TRBD1; j_gene: TRBJ1-2
CDR3nt: TGTGCCAGCAGCGTCATGGCGGGGCAGGAAAAACTGTTTTTT; CDR3aa: CASSVMAGQEKLFF; abundance: -; v_gene: TRBV14; len: 14; d_gene: -; j_gene: TRBJ1-4
CDR3nt: TGTGCCAGCTCACCTACTTCGGACAGCCAAGAGACCCAGTACTTC; CDR3aa: CASSPTSDSQETQYF; abundance: -; v_gene: TRBV18; len: 15; d_gene: -; j_gene: TRBJ2-5
CDR3nt: TGTGCCAGCAGCTTGGACAGGGCTCAAAATGAGCAGTTCTTC; CDR3aa: CASSLDRAQNEQFF; abundance: -; v_gene: TRBV7-2; len: 14; d_gene: TRBD1; j_gene: TRBJ2-1
CDR3nt: TGCGCCAGCAGTGAGCCGGGACAGAATGGAATTCGAAACACCATATATTTT; CDR3aa: CASSEPGQNGIRNTIYF; abundance: -; v_gene: TRBV10-1; len: 17; d_gene: TRBD1; j_gene: TRBJ1-3
CDR3nt: TGTGCCAGCAGCGCTAGGGCAGGGCTGGGCTACGAGCAGTACTTC; CDR3aa: CASSARAGLGYEQYF; abundance: -; v_gene: TRBV7-2; len: 15; d_gene: -; j_gene: TRBJ2-7
CDR3nt: TGTGCCAGCAGCCTGAGAGAGACAGGGGGTGAGCAGTACTTC; CDR3aa: CASSLRETGGEQYF; abundance: -; v_gene: TRBV3-1/TRBV3-2; len: 14; d_gene: TRBD1; j_gene: TRBJ2-7
CDR3nt: TGTGCCAGCTCAAGAGCTAGCGGGGGGCCAAATGAGCAGTTCTTC; CDR3aa: CASSRASGGPNEQFF; abundance: -; v_gene: TRBV18; len: 15; d_gene: TRBD2; j_gene: TRBJ2-1
CDR3nt: TGTGCCAGCAGCTCGGGGGGCGAAACGCCCCAGCATTTT; CDR3aa: CASSSGGETPQHF; abundance: -; v_gene: TRBV7-9; len: 13; d_gene: -; j_gene: TRBJ1-5
CDR3nt: TGCGCCAGCAGCCAAGTCGACAGCGTATACCCAGAGCAGTACTTC; CDR3aa: CASSQVDSVYPEQYF; abundance: -; v_gene: TRBV4-1; len: 15; d_gene: -; j_gene: TRBJ2-7
CDR3nt: TGTGCCAGCAGTTACCGGACAGGCGGAGGCTACACCTTC; CDR3aa: CASSYRTGGGYTF; abundance: -; v_gene: TRBV6-5; len: 13; d_gene: TRBD1; j_gene: TRBJ1-2
CDR3nt: TGTGCCAGCAGTTACTCCGACTCGGTTACAGATACGCAGTATTTT; CDR3aa: CASSYSDSVTDTQYF; abundance: -; v_gene: TRBV6-5; len: 15; d_gene: -; j_gene: TRBJ2-3
CDR3nt: TGCAGCGTTGACAGACAGGGGGCTGACACCGGGGAGCTGTTTTTT; CDR3aa: CSVDRQGADTGELFF; abundance: -; v_gene: TRBV29-1; len: 15; d_gene: TRBD1; j_gene: TRBJ2-2
CDR3nt: TGCAGTGTTCAAAACTATGGCTACACCTTC; CDR3aa: CSVQNYGYTF; abundance: -; v_gene: TRBV20-1; len: 10; d_gene: -; j_gene: TRBJ1-2
CDR3nt: TGCGCCAGCAGCCCGTTGCTAGCGGGGGAGGGCACCGGGGAGCTGTTTTTT; CDR3aa: CASSPLLAGEGTGELFF; abundance: -; v_gene: TRBV4-3; len: 17; d_gene: TRBD2; j_gene: TRBJ2-2
CDR3nt: TGCGCCAGCAGCCAAGATCAGGCCGGGGAGCTGTTTTTT; CDR3aa: CASSQDQAGELFF; abundance: once; v_gene: TRBV4-3; len: 13; d_gene: -; j_gene: TRBJ2-2
CDR3nt: TGTGCCAGCAGCCCCGTGACAGGGGCGAAAAATCAGCCCCAGCATTTT; CDR3aa: CASSPVTGAKNQPQHF; abundance: -; v_gene: TRBV5-6; len: 16; d_gene: TRBD1; j_gene: TRBJ1-5
CDR3nt: TGCAGCGTTTCAGTATACACTGAAGCTTTCTTT; CDR3aa: CSVSVYTEAFF; abundance: -; v_gene: TRBV29-1; len: 11; d_gene: -; j_gene: TRBJ1-1
CDR3nt: TGTGCCAGCAGCCCGGACAGAATCTATGGCTACACCTTC; CDR3aa: CASSPDRIYGYTF; abundance: once; v_gene: TRBV7-2; len: 13; d_gene: -; j_gene: TRBJ1-2
CDR3nt: TGTGCCAGCAGTGCCCGCGCGGGGGGACTCTACAATGAGCAGTTCTTC; CDR3aa: CASSARAGGLYNEQFF; abundance: -; v_gene: TRBV6-1; len: 16; d_gene: TRBD2; j_gene: TRBJ2-1
CDR3nt: TGTGCCAGTAGTGTCGGACAAAAGACCGGGGAGCTGTTTTTT; CDR3aa: CASSVGQKTGELFF; abundance: few; v_gene: TRBV19; len: 14; d_gene: -; j_gene: TRBJ2-2
CDR3nt: TGTGCCAGCAGCGTAGACGGAGGTTCTGCCTACGAGCAGTACTTC; CDR3aa: CASSVDGGSAYEQYF; abundance: -; v_gene: TRBV9; len: 15; d_gene: -; j_gene: TRBJ2-7
CDR3nt: TGTGCCAGCACAGGGGGTGGCACAGATACGCAGTATTTT; CDR3aa: CASTGGGTDTQYF; abundance: once; v_gene: TRBV5-4; len: 13; d_gene: TRBD1; j_gene: TRBJ2-3
CDR3nt: TGTGCCAGCAGCAGCGACCCGAGCTCCTACAATGAGCAGTTCTTC; CDR3aa: CASSSDPSSYNEQFF; abundance: -; v_gene: TRBV11-1; len: 15; d_gene: -; j_gene: TRBJ2-1
CDR3nt: TGTGCCAGCAGTGAATACCCAGGGTCCTACGAGCAGTACTTC; CDR3aa: CASSEYPGSYEQYF; abundance: -; v_gene: TRBV6-1; len: 14; d_gene: -; j_gene: TRBJ2-7
CDR3nt: TGTGCCAGCAGTTCCGATTTGGACAGGCTGTTTTTT; CDR3aa: CASSSDLDRLFF; abundance: -; v_gene: TRBV6-6; len: 12; d_gene: -; j_gene: TRBJ2-2
CDR3nt: TGTGCCAGCAGCTCCGGGACAGCCAGCGAGCAGTACTTC; CDR3aa: CASSSGTASEQYF; abundance: -; v_gene: TRBV7-2; len: 13; d_gene: TRBD1; j_gene: TRBJ2-7
CDR3nt: TGTGCCAGCAGCTTAGCAGGGGGGACAGGCTACGAGCAGTACTTC; CDR3aa: CASSLAGGTGYEQYF; abundance: -; v_gene: TRBV7-7; len: 15; d_gene: TRBD1; j_gene: TRBJ2-7
CDR3nt: TGTGCCAGCAGTGACTGGGGCCGAGATTCACCCCTCCACTTT; CDR3aa: CASSDWGRDSPLHF; abundance: -; v_gene: TRBV2; len: 14; d_gene: -; j_gene: TRBJ1-6
CDR3nt: TGCGCCAGCAGCTTTCTTGGTATCGGGACAGGGGAAGGCTACACCTTC; CDR3aa: CASSFLGIGTGEGYTF; abundance: -; v_gene: TRBV5-1; len: 16; d_gene: TRBD1; j_gene: TRBJ1-2
CDR3nt: TGTGCCACCAGCAGAGATCGACAGGGGAGGAGGACCTATAATTCACCCCTCCACTTT; CDR3aa: CATSRDRQGRRTYNSPLHF; abundance: once; v_gene: TRBV15; len: 19; d_gene: TRBD1; j_gene: TRBJ1-6
CDR3nt: TGCGCCAGCAGCCAAATTACGACTAGCGGGGGTTTCCAAGAGACCCAGTACTTC; CDR3aa: CASSQITTSGGFQETQYF; abundance: -; v_gene: TRBV5-1; len: 18; d_gene: TRBD2; j_gene: TRBJ2-5
CDR3nt: TGTGCCAGCAGTGACGCGGGGTCCAACACTGAAGCTTTCTTT; CDR3aa: CASSDAGSNTEAFF; abundance: few; v_gene: TRBV2; len: 14; d_gene: -; j_gene: TRBJ1-1
CDR3nt: TGCGCCAGCAGCCCCCGACAGGGCAACACTGAAGCTTTCTTT; CDR3aa: CASSPRQGNTEAFF; abundance: -; v_gene: TRBV5-1; len: 14; d_gene: TRBD1; j_gene: TRBJ1-1
CDR3nt: TGTGCCATCAGTCAGGAAAACACCGGGGAGCTGTTTTTT; CDR3aa: CAISQENTGELFF; abundance: -; v_gene: TRBV10-3; len: 13; d_gene: -; j_gene: TRBJ2-2
CDR3nt: TGTGCCTCCCCCAAGGGGACCGGGGAGCTGTTTTTT; CDR3aa: CASPKGTGELFF; abundance: -; v_gene: TRBV30; len: 12; d_gene: -; j_gene: TRBJ2-2
CDR3nt: TGTGCCAGCAGCGTCTCCGGGACAGGGAATTCACCCCTCCACTTT; CDR3aa: CASSVSGTGNSPLHF; abundance: -; v_gene: TRBV9; len: 15; d_gene: TRBD1; j_gene: TRBJ1-6
CDR3nt: TGCGCCAGCAGCCAAGATCCGGGAAACAGGGTCAATGAGCAGTTCTTC; CDR3aa: CASSQDPGNRVNEQFF; abundance: -; v_gene: TRBV4-1; len: 16; d_gene: -; j_gene: TRBJ2-1